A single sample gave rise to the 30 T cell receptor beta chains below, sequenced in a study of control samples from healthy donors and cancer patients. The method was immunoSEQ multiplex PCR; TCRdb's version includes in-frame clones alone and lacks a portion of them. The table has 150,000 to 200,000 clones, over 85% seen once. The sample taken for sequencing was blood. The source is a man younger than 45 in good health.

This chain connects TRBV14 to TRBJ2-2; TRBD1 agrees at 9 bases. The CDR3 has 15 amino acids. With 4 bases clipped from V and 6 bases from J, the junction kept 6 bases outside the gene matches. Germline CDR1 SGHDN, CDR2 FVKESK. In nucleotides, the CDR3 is TGTGCCAGCAGCCCACAGGGGGCCCTGGCCGGGGAGCTGTTTTTT. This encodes CASSPQGALAGELFF.

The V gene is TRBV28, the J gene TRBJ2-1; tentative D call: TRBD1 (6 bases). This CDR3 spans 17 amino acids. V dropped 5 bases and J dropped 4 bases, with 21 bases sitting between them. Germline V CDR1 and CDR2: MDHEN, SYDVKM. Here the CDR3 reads CASSPHLTGQGYNEQFF. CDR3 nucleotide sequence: TGTGCCAGCAGTCCCCACCTGACAGGCCAGGGGTACAATGAGCAGTTCTTC.

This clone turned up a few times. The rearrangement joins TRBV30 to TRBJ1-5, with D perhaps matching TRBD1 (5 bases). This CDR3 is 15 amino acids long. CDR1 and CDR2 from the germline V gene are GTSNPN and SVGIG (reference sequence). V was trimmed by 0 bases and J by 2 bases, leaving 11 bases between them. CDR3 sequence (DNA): TGTGCCTGGAGTGTTGGGGGGAAGGGCAATCAGCCCCAGCATTTT. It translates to CAWSVGGKGNQPQHF.

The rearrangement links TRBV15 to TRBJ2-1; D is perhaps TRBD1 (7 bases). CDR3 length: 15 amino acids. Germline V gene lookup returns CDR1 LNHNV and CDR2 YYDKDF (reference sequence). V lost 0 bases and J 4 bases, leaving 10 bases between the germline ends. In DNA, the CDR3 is TGTGCCACCAGCAGAGATCCAGGGGGGTACAATGAGCAGTTCTTC. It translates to CATSRDPGGYNEQFF.

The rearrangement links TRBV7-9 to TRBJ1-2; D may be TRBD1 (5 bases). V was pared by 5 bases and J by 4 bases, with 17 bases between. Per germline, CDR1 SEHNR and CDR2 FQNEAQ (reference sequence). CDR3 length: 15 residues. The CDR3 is CASSPGSGEVYGYTF. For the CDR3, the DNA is TGTGCCAGCAGCCCCGGGTCGGGGGAAGTCTATGGCTACACCTTC.

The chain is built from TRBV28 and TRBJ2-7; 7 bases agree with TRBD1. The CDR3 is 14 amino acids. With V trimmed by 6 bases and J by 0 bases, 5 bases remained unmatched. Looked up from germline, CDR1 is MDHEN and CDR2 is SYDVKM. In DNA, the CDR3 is TGTGCCAGCAGGTCCACAGGGGACTCCTACGAGCAGTACTTC. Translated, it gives CASRSTGDSYEQYF.

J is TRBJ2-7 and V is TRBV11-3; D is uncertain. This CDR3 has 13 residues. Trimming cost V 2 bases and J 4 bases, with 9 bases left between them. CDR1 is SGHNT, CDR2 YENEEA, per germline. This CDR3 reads CASSLLYGYEQYF. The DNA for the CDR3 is TGTGCCAGCAGCTTACTCTACGGTTACGAGCAGTACTTC.

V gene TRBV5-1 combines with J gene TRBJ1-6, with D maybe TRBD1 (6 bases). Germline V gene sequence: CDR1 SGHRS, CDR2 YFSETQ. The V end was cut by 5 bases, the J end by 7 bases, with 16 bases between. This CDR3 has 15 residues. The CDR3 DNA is TGCGCCAGCAGATCGACACAGGGACTAAATTCACCCCTCCACTTT. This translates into CASRSTQGLNSPLHF. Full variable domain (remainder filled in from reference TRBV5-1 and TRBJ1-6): KAGVTQTPRYLIKTRGQQVTLSCSPISGHRSVSWYQQTPGQGLQFLFEYFSETQRNKGNFPGRFSGRQFSNSRSEMNVSTLELGDSALYLCASRSTQGLNSPLHFGNGTRLTVT.

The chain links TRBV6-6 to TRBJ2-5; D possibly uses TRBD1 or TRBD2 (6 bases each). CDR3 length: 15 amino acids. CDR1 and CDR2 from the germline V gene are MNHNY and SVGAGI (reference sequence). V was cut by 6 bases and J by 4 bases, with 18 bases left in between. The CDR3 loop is CASSFPLRGVETQYF. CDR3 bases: TGTGCCAGCAGCTTCCCTCTGAGGGGGGTAGAGACCCAGTACTTC.

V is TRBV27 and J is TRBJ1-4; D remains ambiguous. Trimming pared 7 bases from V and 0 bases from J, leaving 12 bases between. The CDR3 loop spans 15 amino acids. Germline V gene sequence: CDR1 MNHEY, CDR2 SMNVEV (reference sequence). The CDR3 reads CASKKALATNEKLFF. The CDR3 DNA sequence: TGTGCCAGCAAGAAGGCGCTTGCAACTAATGAAAAACTGTTTTTT. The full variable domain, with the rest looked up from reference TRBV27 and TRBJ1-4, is EAQVTQNPRYLITVTGKKLTVTCSQNMNHEYMSWYRQDPGLGLRQIYYSMNVEVTDKGDVPEGYKVSRKEKRNFPLILESPSPNQTSLYFCASKKALATNEKLFFGSGTQLSVL.

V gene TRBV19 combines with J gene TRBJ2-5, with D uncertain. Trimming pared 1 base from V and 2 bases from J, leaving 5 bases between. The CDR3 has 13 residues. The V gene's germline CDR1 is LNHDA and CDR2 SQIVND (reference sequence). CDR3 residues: CASSIAIQETQYF. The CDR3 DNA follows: TGTGCCAGTAGTATAGCCATTCAAGAGACCCAGTACTTC.

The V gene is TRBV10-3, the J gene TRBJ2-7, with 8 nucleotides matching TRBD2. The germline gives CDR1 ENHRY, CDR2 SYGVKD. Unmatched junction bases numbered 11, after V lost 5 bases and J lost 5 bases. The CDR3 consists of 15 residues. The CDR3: CAISPMTGTSNEQYF. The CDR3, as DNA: TGTGCCATCAGTCCGATGACCGGGACTAGTAACGAGCAGTACTTC.

DNA for the CDR3: TGCGCCAGCAGCTTGTCAGGGGAGAACACTGAAGCTTTCTTT. This gives the protein CASSLSGENTEAFF. The V call is TRBV5-1, the J call TRBJ1-1; weak D call: TRBD1 (6 bases). With 1 base removed from V and 1 base from J, the gap between germline ends came to 8 bases. Looked up from germline, CDR1 is SGHRS and CDR2 is YFSETQ. This CDR3 spans 14 amino acids. Full variable domain (remainder filled in from reference TRBV5-1 and TRBJ1-1): KAGVTQTPRYLIKTRGQQVTLSCSPISGHRSVSWYQQTPGQGLQFLFEYFSETQRNKGNFPGRFSGRQFSNSRSEMNVSTLELGDSALYLCASSLSGENTEAFFGQGTRLTVV.

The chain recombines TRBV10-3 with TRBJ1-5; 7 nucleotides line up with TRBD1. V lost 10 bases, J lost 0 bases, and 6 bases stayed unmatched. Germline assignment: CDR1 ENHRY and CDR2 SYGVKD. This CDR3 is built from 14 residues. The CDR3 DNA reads TGTGCCACAGGGGGTGAGCCTAGCAATCAGCCCCAGCATTTT. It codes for CATGGEPSNQPQHF.

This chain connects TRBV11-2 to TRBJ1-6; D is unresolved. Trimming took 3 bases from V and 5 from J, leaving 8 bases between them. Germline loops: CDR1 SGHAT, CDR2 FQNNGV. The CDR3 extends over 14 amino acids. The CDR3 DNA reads TGTGCCAGCAGCTTCCAAGCTGATAATTCACCCCTCCACTTT. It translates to CASSFQADNSPLHF.

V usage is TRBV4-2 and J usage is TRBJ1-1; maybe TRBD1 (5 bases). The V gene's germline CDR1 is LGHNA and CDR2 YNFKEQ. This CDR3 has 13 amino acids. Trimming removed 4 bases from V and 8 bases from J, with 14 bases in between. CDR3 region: CASSPQGHGEAFF. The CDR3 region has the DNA TGTGCCAGCAGCCCCCAGGGCCATGGGGAAGCTTTCTTT.

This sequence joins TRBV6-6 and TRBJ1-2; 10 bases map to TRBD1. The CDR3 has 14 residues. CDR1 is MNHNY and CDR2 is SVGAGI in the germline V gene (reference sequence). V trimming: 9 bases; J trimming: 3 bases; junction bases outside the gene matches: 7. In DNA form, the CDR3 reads TGTGCCAGTCAATTGGGGACAGGGGACTATGGCTACACCTTC. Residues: CASQLGTGDYGYTF.

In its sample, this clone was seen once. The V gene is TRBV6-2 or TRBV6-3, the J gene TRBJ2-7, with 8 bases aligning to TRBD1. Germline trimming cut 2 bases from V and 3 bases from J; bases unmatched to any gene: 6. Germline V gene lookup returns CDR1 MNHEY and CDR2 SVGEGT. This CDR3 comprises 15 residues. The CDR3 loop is CASSYPGQGGYEQYF. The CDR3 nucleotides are TGTGCCAGCAGTTACCCCGGACAGGGAGGCTACGAGCAGTACTTC.

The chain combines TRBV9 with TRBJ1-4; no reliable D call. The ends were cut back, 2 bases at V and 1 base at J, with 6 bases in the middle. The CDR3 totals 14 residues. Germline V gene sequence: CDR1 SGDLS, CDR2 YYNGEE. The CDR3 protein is CASSVWETNEKLFF. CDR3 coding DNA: TGTGCCAGCAGCGTGTGGGAAACTAATGAAAAACTGTTTTTT.

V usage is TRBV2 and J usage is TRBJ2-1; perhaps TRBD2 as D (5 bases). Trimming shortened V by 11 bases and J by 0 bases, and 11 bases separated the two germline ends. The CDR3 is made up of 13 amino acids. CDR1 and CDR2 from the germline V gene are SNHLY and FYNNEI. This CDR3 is CAGALDSYNEQFF. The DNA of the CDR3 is TGTGCCGGTGCACTAGACTCCTACAATGAGCAGTTCTTC.

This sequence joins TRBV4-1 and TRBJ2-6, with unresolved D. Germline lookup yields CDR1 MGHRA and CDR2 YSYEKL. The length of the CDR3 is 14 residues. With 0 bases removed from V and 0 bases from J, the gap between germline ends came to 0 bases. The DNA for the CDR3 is TGCGCCAGCAGCCAAGACTCTGGGGCCAACGTCCTGACTTTC. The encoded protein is CASSQDSGANVLTF.

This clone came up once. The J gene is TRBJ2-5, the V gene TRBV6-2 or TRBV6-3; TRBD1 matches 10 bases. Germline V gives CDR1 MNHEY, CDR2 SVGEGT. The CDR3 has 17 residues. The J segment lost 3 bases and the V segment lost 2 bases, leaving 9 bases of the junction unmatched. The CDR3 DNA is TGTGCCAGCAGTTACCACCCGGGACAGGGGAGAAAAGAGACCCAGTACTTC. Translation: CASSYHPGQGRKETQYF.

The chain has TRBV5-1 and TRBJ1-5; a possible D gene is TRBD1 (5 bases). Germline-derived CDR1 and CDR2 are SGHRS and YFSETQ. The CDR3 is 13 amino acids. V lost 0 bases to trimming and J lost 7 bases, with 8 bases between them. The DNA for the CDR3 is TGCGCCAGCAGCTTGGGCAGGGACCAGCCCCAGCATTTT. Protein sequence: CASSLGRDQPQHF. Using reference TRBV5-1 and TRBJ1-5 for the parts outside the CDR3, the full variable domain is KAGVTQTPRYLIKTRGQQVTLSCSPISGHRSVSWYQQTPGQGLQFLFEYFSETQRNKGNFPGRFSGRQFSNSRSEMNVSTLELGDSALYLCASSLGRDQPQHFGDGTRLSIL.

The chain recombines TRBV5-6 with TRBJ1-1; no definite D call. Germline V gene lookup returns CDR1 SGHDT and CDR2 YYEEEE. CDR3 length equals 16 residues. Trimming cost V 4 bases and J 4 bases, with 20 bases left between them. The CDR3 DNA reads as TGTGCCAGCAGCCCGCTGGCAAGACTCGGCGGCACTGAAGCTTTCTTT. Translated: CASSPLARLGGTEAFF.

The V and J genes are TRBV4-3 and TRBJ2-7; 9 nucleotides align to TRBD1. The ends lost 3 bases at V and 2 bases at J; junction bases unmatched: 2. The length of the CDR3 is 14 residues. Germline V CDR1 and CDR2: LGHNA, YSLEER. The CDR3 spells CASSQGTGTYEQYF. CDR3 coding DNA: TGCGCCAGCAGCCAGGGGACAGGGACCTACGAGCAGTACTTC.

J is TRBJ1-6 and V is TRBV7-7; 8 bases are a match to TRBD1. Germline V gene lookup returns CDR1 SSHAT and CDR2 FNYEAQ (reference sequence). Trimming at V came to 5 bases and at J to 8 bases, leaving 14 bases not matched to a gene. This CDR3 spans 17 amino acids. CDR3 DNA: TGTGCCAGCAGCGCCTCCCCCCAGGGGGCTAGGGATTCACCCCTCCACTTT. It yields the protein CASSASPQGARDSPLHF.

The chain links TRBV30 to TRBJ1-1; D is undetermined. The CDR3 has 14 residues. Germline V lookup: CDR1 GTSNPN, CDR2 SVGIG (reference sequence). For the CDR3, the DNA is TGTGCGGTAAAGAAAGAATGGATGAACACTGAAGCTTTCTTT. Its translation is CAVKKEWMNTEAFF.

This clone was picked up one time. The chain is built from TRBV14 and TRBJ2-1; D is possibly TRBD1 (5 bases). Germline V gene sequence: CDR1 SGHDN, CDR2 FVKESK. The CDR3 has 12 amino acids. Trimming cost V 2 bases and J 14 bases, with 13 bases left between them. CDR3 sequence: CASSQTRTHKFF. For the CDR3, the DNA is TGTGCCAGCAGCCAAACAAGGACACACAAGTTCTTC.

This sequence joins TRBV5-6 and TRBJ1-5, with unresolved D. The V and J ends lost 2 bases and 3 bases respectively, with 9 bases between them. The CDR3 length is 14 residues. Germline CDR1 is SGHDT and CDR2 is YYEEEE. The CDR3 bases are TGTGCCAGCAGCTTATGGGGTTACAATCAGCCCCAGCATTTT. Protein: CASSLWGYNQPQHF.

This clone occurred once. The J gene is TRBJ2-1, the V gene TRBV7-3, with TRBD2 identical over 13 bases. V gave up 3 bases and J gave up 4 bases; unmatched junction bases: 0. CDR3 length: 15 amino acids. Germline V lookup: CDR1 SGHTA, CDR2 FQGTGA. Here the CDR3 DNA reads TGTGCCAGCAGCTTGGGACTAGCGGGGTACAATGAGCAGTTCTTC. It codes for CASSLGLAGYNEQFF.